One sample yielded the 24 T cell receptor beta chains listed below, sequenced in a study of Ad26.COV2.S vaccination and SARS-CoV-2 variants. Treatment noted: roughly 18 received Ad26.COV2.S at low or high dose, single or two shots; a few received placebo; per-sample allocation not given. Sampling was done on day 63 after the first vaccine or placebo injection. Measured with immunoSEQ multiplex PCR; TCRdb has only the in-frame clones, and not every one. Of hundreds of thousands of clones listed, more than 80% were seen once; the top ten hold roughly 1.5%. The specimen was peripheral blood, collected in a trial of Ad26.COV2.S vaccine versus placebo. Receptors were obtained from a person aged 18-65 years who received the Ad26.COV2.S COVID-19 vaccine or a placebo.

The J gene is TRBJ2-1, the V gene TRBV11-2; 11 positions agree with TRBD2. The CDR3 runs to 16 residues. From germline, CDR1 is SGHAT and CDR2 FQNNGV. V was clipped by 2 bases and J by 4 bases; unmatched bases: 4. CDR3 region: CASSLHGTSGYNEQFF. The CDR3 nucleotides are TGTGCCAGCAGCTTACACGGGACTAGCGGATACAATGAGCAGTTCTTC.

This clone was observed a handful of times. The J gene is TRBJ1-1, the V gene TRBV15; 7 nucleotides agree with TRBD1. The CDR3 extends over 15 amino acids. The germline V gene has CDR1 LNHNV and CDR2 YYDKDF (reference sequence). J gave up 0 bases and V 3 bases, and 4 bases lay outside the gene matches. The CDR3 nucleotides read TGTGCCACCAGCAGTACGGGACAGATGAACACTGAAGCTTTCTTT. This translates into CATSSTGQMNTEAFF.

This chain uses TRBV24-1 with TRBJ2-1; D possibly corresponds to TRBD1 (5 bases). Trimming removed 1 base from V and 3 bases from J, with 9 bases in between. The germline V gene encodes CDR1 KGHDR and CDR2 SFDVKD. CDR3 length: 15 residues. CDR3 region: CATSDFDRHYNEQFF. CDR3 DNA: TGTGCCACCAGTGATTTTGACAGACACTACAATGAGCAGTTCTTC.

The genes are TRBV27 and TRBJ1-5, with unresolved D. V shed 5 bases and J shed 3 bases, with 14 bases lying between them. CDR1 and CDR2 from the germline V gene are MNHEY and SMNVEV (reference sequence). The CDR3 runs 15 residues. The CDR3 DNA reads TGTGCCAGCAGTCCGGCGGAAAGATTCAATCAGCCCCAGCATTTT. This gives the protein CASSPAERFNQPQHF.

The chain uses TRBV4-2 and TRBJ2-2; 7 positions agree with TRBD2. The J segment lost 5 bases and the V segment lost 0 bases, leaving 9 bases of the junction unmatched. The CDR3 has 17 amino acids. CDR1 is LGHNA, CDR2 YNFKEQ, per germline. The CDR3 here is CASSQDQGGDGTGELFF. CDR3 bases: TGTGCCAGCAGCCAAGACCAGGGAGGGGATGGAACCGGGGAGCTGTTTTTT.

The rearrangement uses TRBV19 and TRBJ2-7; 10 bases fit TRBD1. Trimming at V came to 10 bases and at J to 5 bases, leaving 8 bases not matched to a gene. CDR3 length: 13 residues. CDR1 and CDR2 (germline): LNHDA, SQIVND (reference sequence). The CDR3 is CATTGQGGHEQYF. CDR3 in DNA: TGTGCCACCACCGGACAGGGGGGACACGAGCAGTACTTC.

The CDR3 reads CASSYSKQAYEQYF. The CDR3 DNA sequence: TGTGCCAGCAGTTACTCGAAGCAGGCCTACGAGCAGTACTTC. The chain recombines TRBV6-5 with TRBJ2-7; D gene ambiguous. V dropped 0 bases and J dropped 2 bases, with 8 bases sitting between them. The CDR3 has 14 residues. CDR1 is MNHEY and CDR2 is SVGAGI in the germline V gene.

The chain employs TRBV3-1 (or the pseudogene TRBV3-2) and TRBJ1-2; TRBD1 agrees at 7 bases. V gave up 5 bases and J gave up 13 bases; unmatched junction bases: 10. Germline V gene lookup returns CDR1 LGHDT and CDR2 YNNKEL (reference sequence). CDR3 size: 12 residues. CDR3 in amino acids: CASSDYKGALTF. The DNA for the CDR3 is TGTGCCAGCAGCGATTATAAGGGGGCCCTCACCTTC.

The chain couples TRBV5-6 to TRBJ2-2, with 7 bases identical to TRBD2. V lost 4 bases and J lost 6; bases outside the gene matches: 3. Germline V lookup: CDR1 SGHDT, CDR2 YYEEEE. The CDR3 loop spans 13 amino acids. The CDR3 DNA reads TGTGCCAGCAGCCCTAGCGGCTCCGGGGAGCTGTTTTTT. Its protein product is CASSPSGSGELFF.

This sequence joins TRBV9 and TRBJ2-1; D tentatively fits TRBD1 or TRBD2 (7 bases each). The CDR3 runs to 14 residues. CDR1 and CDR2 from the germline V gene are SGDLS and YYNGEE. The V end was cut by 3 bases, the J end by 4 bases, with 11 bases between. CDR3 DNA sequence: TGTGCCAGCAGCGCAGGGGGGGAATACAATGAGCAGTTCTTC. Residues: CASSAGGEYNEQFF.

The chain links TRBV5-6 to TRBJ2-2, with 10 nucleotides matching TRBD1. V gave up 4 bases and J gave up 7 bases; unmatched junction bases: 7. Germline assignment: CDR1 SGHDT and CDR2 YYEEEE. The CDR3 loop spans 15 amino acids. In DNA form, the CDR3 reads TGTGCCAGCAGCCCAGACAGGGGGCTTGGCGGGGAGCTGTTTTTT. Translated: CASSPDRGLGGELFF. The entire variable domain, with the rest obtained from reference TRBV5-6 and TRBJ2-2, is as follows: DAGVTQSPTHLIKTRGQQVTLRCSPKSGHDTVSWYQQALGQGPQFIFQYYEEEERQRGNFPDRFSGHQFPNYSSELNVNALLLGDSALYLCASSPDRGLGGELFFGEGSRLTVL.

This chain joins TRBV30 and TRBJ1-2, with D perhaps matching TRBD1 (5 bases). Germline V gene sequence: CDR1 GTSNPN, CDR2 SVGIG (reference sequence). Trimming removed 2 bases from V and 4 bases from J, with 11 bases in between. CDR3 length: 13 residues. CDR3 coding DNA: TGTGCCTGGAGTAAGGGGTCTCGCTATGGCTACACCTTC. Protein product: CAWSKGSRYGYTF.

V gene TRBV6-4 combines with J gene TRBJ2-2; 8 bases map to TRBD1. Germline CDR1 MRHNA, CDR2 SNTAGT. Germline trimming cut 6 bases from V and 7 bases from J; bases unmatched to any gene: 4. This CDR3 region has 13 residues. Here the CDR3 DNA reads TGTGCCAGCAGGACAGGGGAGAGCGGGGAGCTGTTTTTT. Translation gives CASRTGESGELFF.

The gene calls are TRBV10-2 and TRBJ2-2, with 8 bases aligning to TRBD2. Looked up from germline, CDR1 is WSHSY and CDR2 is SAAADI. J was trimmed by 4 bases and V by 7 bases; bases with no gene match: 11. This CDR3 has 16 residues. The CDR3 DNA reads TGCGCCAGCACCTGGGGAACTAGCGGTAGCACCGGGGAGCTGTTTTTT. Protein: CASTWGTSGSTGELFF.

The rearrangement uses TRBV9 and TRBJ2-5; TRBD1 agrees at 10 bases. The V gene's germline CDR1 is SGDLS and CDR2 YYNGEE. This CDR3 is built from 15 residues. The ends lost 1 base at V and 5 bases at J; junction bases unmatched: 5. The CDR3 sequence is CASSVLGTGVETQYF. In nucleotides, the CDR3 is TGTGCCAGCAGCGTACTGGGGACAGGGGTTGAGACCCAGTACTTC.

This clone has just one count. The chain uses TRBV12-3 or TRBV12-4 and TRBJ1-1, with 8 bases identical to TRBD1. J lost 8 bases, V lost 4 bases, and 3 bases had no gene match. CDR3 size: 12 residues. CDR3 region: CASSSWTGEAFF. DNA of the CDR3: TGTGCCAGCAGTTCATGGACAGGGGAAGCTTTCTTT.

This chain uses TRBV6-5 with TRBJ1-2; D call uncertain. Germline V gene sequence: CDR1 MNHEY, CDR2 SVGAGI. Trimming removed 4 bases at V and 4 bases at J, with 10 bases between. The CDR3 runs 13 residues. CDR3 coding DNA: TGTGCCAGCAGTTTCTCAGGTGTCTATGGCTACACCTTC. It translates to CASSFSGVYGYTF.

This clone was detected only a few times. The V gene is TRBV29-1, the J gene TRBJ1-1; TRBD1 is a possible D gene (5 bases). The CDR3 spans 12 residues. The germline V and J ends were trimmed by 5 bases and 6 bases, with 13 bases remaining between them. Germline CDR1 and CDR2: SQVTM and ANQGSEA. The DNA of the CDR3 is TGCAGCGTTCGAAGGGGCAGCGCTGAAGCTTTCTTT. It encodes CSVRRGSAEAFF.

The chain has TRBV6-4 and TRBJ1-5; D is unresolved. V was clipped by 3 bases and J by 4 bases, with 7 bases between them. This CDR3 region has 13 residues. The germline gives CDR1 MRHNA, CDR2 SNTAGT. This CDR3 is CASSEGQNQPQHF. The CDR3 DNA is TGTGCCAGCAGTGAGGGCCAAAATCAGCCCCAGCATTTT.

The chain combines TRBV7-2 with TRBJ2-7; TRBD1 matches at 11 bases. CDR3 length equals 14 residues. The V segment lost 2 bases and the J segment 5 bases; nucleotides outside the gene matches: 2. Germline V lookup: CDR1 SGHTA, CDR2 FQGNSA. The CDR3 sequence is CASSLWDRGDEQYF. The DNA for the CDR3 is TGTGCCAGCAGCTTATGGGACAGGGGGGACGAGCAGTACTTC.

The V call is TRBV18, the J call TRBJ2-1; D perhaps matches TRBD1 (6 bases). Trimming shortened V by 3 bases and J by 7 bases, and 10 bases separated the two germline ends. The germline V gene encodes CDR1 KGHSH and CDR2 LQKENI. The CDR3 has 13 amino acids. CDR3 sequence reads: CASSPAGANEQFF. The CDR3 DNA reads TGTGCCAGCTCACCGGCAGGGGCTAATGAGCAGTTCTTC.

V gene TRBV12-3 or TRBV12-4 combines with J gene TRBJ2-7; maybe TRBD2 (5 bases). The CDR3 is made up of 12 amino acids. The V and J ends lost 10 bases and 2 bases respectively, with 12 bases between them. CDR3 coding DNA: TGTGCCACGTCCGCGGGTCCCTACGAGCAGTACTTC. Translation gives CATSAGPYEQYF.

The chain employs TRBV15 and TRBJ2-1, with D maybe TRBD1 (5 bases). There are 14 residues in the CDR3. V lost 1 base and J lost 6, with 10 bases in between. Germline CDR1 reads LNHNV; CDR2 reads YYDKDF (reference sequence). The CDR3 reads CATSRGQSSNEQFF. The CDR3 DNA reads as TGTGCCACCAGCAGAGGACAGAGCTCCAATGAGCAGTTCTTC.

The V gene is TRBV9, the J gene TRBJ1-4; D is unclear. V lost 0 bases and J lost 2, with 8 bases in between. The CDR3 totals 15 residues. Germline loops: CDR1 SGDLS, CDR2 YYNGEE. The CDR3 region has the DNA TGTGCCAGCAGCGTAGTTGGGAGTACTAATGAAAAACTGTTTTTT. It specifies CASSVVGSTNEKLFF.